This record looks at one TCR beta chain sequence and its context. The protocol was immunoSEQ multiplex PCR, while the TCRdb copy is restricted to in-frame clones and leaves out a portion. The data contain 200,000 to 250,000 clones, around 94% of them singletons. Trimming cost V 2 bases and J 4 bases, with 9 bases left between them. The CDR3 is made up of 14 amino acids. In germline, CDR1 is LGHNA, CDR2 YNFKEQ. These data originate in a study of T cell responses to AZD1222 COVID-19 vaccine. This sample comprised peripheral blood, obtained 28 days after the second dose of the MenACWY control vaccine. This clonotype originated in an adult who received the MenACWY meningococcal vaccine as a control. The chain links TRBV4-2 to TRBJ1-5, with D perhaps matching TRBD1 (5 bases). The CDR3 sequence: CASSQSGGNQPQHF. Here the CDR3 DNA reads TGTGCCAGCAGCCAATCGGGGGGAAATCAGCCCCAGCATTTT.